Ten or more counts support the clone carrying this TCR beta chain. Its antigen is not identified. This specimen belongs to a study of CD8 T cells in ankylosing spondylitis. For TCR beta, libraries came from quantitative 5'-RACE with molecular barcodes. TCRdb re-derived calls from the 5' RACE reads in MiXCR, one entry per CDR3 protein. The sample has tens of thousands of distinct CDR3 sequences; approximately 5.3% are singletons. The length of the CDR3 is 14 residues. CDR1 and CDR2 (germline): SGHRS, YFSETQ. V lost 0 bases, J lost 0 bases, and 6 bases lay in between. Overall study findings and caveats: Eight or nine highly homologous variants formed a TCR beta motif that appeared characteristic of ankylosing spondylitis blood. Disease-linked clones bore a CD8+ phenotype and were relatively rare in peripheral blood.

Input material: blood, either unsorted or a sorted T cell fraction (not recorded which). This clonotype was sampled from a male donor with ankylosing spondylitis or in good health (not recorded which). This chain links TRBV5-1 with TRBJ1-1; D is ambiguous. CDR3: CASSLAVLNTEAFF. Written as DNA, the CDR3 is TGCGCCAGCAGCTTGGCAGTTTTGAACACTGAAGCTTTCTTT.